A single sample is the source of the 20 T cell receptor beta chains below, sequenced in a study of blood T cell repertoires in COVID-19. The assay was immunoSEQ multiplex PCR, and TCRdb's table has in-frame clones only and misses some. The table lists 70,000 to 85,000 clones, around 84% of them singletons, with approximately 21% in the top ten. The sample was peripheral blood. These receptors all stem from an elderly woman in a cohort sampled during active or convalescent COVID-19.

This clone was observed a handful of times. The rearrangement links TRBV9 to TRBJ2-5; the match to TRBD1 covers 9 bases. V shed 2 bases, J shed 5 bases, and the junction held 7 bases outside the gene matches. The CDR3 covers 15 residues. Germline loops: CDR1 SGDLS, CDR2 YYNGEE. The CDR3, as DNA: TGTGCCAGCAGCGTCACAGGGGGCCTTGTTGAGACCCAGTACTTC. Encoded protein: CASSVTGGLVETQYF.

The V and J genes are TRBV19 and TRBJ1-3; D uncertain. Germline V lookup: CDR1 LNHDA, CDR2 SQIVND (reference sequence). The ends were cut back, 1 base at V and 0 bases at J, with 13 bases in the middle. The CDR3 has 17 amino acids. CDR3 nucleotide sequence: TGTGCCAGTAGTATAGGAGGAGGACGAGTCTCTGGAAACACCATATATTTT. It encodes CASSIGGGRVSGNTIYF. Complete variable domain (other parts from reference TRBV19 and TRBJ1-3): DGGITQSPKYLFRKEGQNVTLSCEQNLNHDAMYWYRQDPGQGLRLIYYSQIVNDFQKGDIAEGYSVSREKKESFPLTVTSAQKNPTAFYLCASSIGGGRVSGNTIYFGEGSWLTVV.

The chain recombines TRBV24-1 with TRBJ2-2, with a tentative D call TRBD2 (6 bases). Germline loops: CDR1 KGHDR, CDR2 SFDVKD. The V and J ends lost 5 bases and 3 bases respectively, with 15 bases between them. The CDR3 contains 16 residues. In DNA, the CDR3 is TGTGCCACCAGTGCTCCGGGACTCTCTTACACCGGGGAGCTGTTTTTT. Translation: CATSAPGLSYTGELFF.

The rearrangement joins TRBV5-1 to TRBJ2-7, with 10 bases matching TRBD2. The V gene's germline CDR1 is SGHRS and CDR2 YFSETQ. The ends lost 0 bases at V and 5 bases at J; junction bases unmatched: 5. The CDR3 length is 15 residues. DNA of the CDR3: TGCGCCAGCAGCTTGGGAGCGGGAGGGCCCGACGAGCAGTACTTC. It specifies CASSLGAGGPDEQYF.

This chain connects TRBV7-8 to TRBJ1-1; 9 nucleotides align to TRBD1. The CDR3 sequence is 14 residues long. The germline V gene encodes CDR1 SGHVS and CDR2 FQNEAQ. J was trimmed by 7 bases and V by 5 bases; bases with no gene match: 8. CDR3 coding DNA: TGTGCCAGCAGCCCGGACAGGGGATTTTTTGAAGCTTTCTTT. Translating gives CASSPDRGFFEAFF.

This clone was found once. V usage is TRBV24-1 and J usage is TRBJ2-1, with 10 bases identical to TRBD2. Germline CDR1 is KGHDR and CDR2 is SFDVKD. V trimming: 4 bases; J trimming: 6 bases; junction bases outside the gene matches: 8. This CDR3 is 16 amino acids long. The CDR3 coding sequence is TGTGCCACCAGTGACTTTCAGCGGGAGGGGGGCAATGAGCAGTTCTTC. Translated: CATSDFQREGGNEQFF.

The V call is TRBV11-1, the J call TRBJ2-7; TRBD2 agrees at 7 bases. The CDR3 has 15 amino acids. V trimming: 3 bases; J trimming: 6 bases; junction bases outside the gene matches: 11. Germline-derived CDR1 and CDR2 are SGHAT and FQDESV (reference sequence). CDR3 sequence (DNA): TGTGCCAGCAGCTTTTTAGCGGGCAGTGTATCCGAGCAGTACTTC. Amino acid sequence: CASSFLAGSVSEQYF.

The V call is TRBV29-1, the J call TRBJ2-5; possible D gene TRBD2, 5 bases. CDR3 size: 12 residues. Looked up from germline, CDR1 is SQVTM and CDR2 is ANQGSEA. CDR3 in amino acids: CVLGEKRETQYF. CDR3 nucleotide sequence: TGCGTCCTCGGGGAGAAGCGGGAGACCCAGTACTTC. The variable domain in full, with the rest retrieved from reference TRBV29-1 and TRBJ2-5, is SAVISQKPSRDICQRGTSLTIQCQVDSQVTMMFWYRQQPGQSLTLIATANQGSEATYESGFVIDKFPISRPNLTFSTLTVSNMSPEDSSIYLCVLGEKRETQYFGPGTRLLVL.

The chain recombines TRBV2 with TRBJ2-3; tentatively, D is TRBD1 (6 bases). The CDR3 is made up of 14 amino acids. Trimming took 4 bases from V and 2 from J, leaving 10 bases between them. Germline lookup yields CDR1 SNHLY and CDR2 FYNNEI. The CDR3 sequence is CASSAQGLTDTQYF. As DNA, the CDR3 is TGTGCCAGCAGTGCTCAGGGGCTCACAGATACGCAGTATTTT.

This sequence joins TRBV2 and TRBJ1-4, with TRBD1 identical over 7 bases. Germline V lookup: CDR1 SNHLY, CDR2 FYNNEI. CDR3 length: 15 amino acids. Germline trimming cut 6 bases from V and 0 bases from J; bases unmatched to any gene: 4. The CDR3 region is CASSAQGATNEKLFF. In nucleotides, the CDR3 is TGTGCCAGCAGCGCCCAGGGGGCAACTAATGAAAAACTGTTTTTT.

V is TRBV5-5 and J is TRBJ2-5, with a possible D match to TRBD2 (5 bases). The CDR3 extends over 13 amino acids. CDR1 is SGHKS, CDR2 YYEKEE, per germline (reference sequence). Trimming pared 5 bases from V and 2 bases from J, leaving 10 bases between. CDR3 nucleotide sequence: TGTGCCAGCAGTATTGCGGGTCAAGAGACCCAGTACTTC. This sequence encodes CASSIAGQETQYF. Based on the CDR3 plus reference TRBV5-5 and TRBJ2-5, the full variable domain is DAGVTQSPTHLIKTRGQQVTLRCSPISGHKSVSWYQQVLGQGPQFIFQYYEKEERGRGNFPDRFSARQFPNYSSELNVNALLLGDSALYLCASSIAGQETQYFGPGTRLLVL.

The CDR3 sequence is CASSNQKLAGTDTQYF. The DNA for the CDR3 is TGTGCCAGCAGTAACCAAAAACTAGCTGGCACAGATACGCAGTATTTT. This chain joins TRBV2 and TRBJ2-3, with a tentative D call TRBD2 (6 bases). This CDR3 has 16 amino acids. V was trimmed by 5 bases and J by 1 base, leaving 16 bases between them. In germline, CDR1 is SNHLY, CDR2 FYNNEI.

This chain links TRBV14 with TRBJ2-7; 8 bases line up with TRBD1. The CDR3 is 16 residues long. Germline CDR1 reads SGHDN; CDR2 reads FVKESK. V shed 4 bases, J shed 6 bases, and the junction held 14 bases outside the gene matches. In DNA form, the CDR3 reads TGTGCCAGCAGCCTAAGAGGGCCAGGGGGCGGAATCGAGCAGTACTTC. Its protein product is CASSLRGPGGGIEQYF.

The rearrangement links TRBV10-1 to TRBJ1-1, with 7 bases identical to TRBD1. The germline CDR1 and CDR2 sequences are WNHNN and SYGVQD (reference sequence). V gave up 6 bases and J gave up 0 bases; unmatched junction bases: 7. The CDR3 extends over 15 amino acids. The CDR3 DNA reads TGCGCCAGCAGCCCGGGACAGCCTATGAACACTGAAGCTTTCTTT. It translates to CASSPGQPMNTEAFF.

This chain links TRBV6-5 with TRBJ2-7, with 12 bases identical to TRBD1. The CDR3 is 15 amino acids. After removal of 6 bases from V and 0 bases from J, the junction contained 3 bases not matched to a gene. CDR1 and CDR2 from the germline V gene are MNHEY and SVGAGI. Written as DNA, the CDR3 is TGTGCCAGCAGACCGGGACAGGGGGCCTCCTACGAGCAGTACGTC. It is translated as CASRPGQGASYEQYV.

The chain combines TRBV24-1 with TRBJ2-2, with 9 bases identical to TRBD1. The ends lost 4 bases at V and 2 bases at J; junction bases unmatched: 4. This CDR3 contains 16 residues. Germline V lookup: CDR1 KGHDR, CDR2 SFDVKD. The CDR3 DNA follows: TGTGCCACCAGTGACACGGGACAGGGAAACACCGGGGAGCTGTTTTTT. Encoded protein: CATSDTGQGNTGELFF.

The chain recombines TRBV10-3 with TRBJ1-5, with D maybe TRBD1 (6 bases). The ends were cut back, 5 bases at V and 4 bases at J, with 12 bases in the middle. This CDR3 region has 14 residues. Germline lookup yields CDR1 ENHRY and CDR2 SYGVKD. The chain's CDR3 is CAISMDRSNQPQHF. The CDR3 bases are TGTGCCATCAGTATGGACAGAAGTAATCAGCCCCAGCATTTT.

The rearrangement joins TRBV24-1 to TRBJ1-1, with a tentative D call TRBD1 (5 bases). V was clipped by 4 bases and J by 2 bases, with 7 bases between them. Per germline, CDR1 KGHDR and CDR2 SFDVKD. This CDR3 has 13 amino acids. The CDR3 coding sequence is TGTGCCACCAGTGAGGGGCTCAACACTGAAGCTTTCTTT. This sequence encodes CATSEGLNTEAFF.

V is TRBV27 and J is TRBJ1-5; D may be TRBD1 (5 bases). V shed 8 bases and J shed 5 bases, with 10 bases lying between them. The germline CDR1 and CDR2 sequences are MNHEY and SMNVEV (reference sequence). The CDR3 is 12 amino acids. This CDR3 is CASGAQDQPQHF. CDR3 sequence (DNA): TGTGCCAGCGGGGCACAGGATCAGCCCCAGCATTTT.

This chain links TRBV9 with TRBJ2-2, with a tentative D call TRBD1 (6 bases). The CDR3 has 15 residues. Per the germline V gene, CDR1 is SGDLS and CDR2 is YYNGEE. Trimming pared 1 base from V and 3 bases from J, leaving 10 bases between. CDR3 nucleotide sequence: TGTGCCAGCAGCGTAACTCCAGGGGACACCGGGGAGCTGTTTTTT. Translating gives CASSVTPGDTGELFF.